This T cell receptor beta chain was sequenced in a study of shared clonotypes between healthy human individuals. Looking at the study overall: The people who gave samples were two women and three men aged 18 to 49.

Points from the study as a whole: It was observed that around 5% of naive CD4 clonotypes were shared across several donors.

CDR1 is SGHDT, CDR2 YYEEEE, per germline. This CDR3 has 14 residues. V was trimmed by 5 bases and J by 1 base, leaving 10 bases between them. In the case of this clone: Antigen unknown.

A 200 ng quantity of DNA, 30,000 to 35,000 T cell genomes, went into the sorted-subset replicate PCRs. Assay: immunoSEQ multiplex PCR; the TCRdb copy retains only in-frame clones and omits some. The table shows millions of clones, with over 85% occurring only once. The sample was naive CD4+ T cells sorted from blood. As for subset: CD45RA+ positively selected. This clonotype was sampled from a man younger than 35 in good health. The chain links TRBV5-6 to TRBJ2-4; D ambiguous. The CDR3 DNA reads TGTGCCAGCAGGATCCAGGCGGCCAAAAACATTCAGTACTTC. Protein product: CASRIQAAKNIQYF.